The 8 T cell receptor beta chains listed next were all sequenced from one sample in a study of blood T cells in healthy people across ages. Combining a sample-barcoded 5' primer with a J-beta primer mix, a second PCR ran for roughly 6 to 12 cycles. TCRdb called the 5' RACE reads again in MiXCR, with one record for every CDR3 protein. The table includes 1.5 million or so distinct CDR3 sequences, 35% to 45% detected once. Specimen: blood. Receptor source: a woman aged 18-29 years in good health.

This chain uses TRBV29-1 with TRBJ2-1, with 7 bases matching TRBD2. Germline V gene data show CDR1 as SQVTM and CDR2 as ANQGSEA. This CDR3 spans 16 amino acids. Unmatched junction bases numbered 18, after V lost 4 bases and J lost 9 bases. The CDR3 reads CSVGGGGSGQTAEQFF. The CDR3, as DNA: TGCAGCGTTGGTGGGGGAGGGAGCGGGCAGACAGCTGAGCAGTTCTTC.

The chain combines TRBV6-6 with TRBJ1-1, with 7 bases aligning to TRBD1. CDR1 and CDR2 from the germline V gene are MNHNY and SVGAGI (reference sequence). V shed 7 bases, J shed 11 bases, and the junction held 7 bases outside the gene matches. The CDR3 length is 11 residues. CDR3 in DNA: TGTGCCAGCACTTATACAGGGGTGGCTTTCTTT. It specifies CASTYTGVAFF.

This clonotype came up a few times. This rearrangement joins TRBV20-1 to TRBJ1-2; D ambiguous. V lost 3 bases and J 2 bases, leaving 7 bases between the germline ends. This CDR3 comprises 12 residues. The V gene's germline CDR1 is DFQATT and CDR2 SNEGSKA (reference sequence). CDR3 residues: CSASYPNYGYTF. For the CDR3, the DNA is TGCAGTGCTAGTTACCCCAACTATGGCTACACCTTC.

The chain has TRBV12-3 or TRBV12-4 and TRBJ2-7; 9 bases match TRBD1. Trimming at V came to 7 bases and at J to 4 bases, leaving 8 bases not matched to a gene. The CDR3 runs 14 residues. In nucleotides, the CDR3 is TGTGCCAGCAACCCGACAGGGGGGAGGTACGAGCAGTACTTC. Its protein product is CASNPTGGRYEQYF.

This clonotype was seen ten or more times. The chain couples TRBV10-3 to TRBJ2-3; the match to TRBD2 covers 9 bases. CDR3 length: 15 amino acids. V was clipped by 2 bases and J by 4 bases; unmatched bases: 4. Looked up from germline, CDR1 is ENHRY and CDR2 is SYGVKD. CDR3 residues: CAISEPAGGSDTQYF. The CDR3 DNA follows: TGTGCCATCAGTGAGCCAGCGGGAGGTTCAGATACGCAGTATTTT.

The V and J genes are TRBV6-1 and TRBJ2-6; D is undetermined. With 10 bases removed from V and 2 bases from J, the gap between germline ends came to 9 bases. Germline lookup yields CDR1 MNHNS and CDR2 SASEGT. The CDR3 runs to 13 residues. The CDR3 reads CATWSTGANVLTF. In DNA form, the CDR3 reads TGTGCCACCTGGAGTACTGGGGCCAACGTCCTGACTTTC.

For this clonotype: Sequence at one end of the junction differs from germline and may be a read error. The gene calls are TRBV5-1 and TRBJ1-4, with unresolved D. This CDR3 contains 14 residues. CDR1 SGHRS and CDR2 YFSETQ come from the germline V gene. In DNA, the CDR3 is TGCGCCGGCAGCTTAACCGACACGAATGAAAAACTGTTTTTT. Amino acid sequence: CAGSLTDTNEKLFF.

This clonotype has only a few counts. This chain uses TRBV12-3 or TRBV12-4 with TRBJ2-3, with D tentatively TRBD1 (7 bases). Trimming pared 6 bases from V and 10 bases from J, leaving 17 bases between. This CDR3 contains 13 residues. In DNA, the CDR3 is TGTGCCAGCAGGACGACAGGGCCGGGGGCGCAGTATTTT. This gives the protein CASRTTGPGAQYF.